The subject of this entry is one T cell receptor beta chain. Its antigen is not known. These data belong to a study of T cell responses to AZD1222 COVID-19 vaccine. General study findings and limits: The study sampled repertoires only after the peak T cell response. Rises in breadth and depth of Spike-specific TCRs came after two AZD1222 doses. The study identified only a handful of AZD1222 recipients as seropositive at baseline. Among vaccine-associated CD4 TCRs, coverage spanned spike, with dominance at 160-218 and 743-854.

The protocol was immunoSEQ multiplex PCR, while the TCRdb copy is restricted to in-frame clones and leaves out a portion. The sample shows about 73,000 clones, roughly 87% of them seen only once. Germline values: CDR1 MNHNY, CDR2 SVGAGI (reference sequence). This CDR3 is 12 amino acids long. V was trimmed by 4 bases and J by 5 bases, leaving 6 bases between them. V is TRBV6-6 and J is TRBJ1-5, with no clear D. Sequencing was performed on peripheral blood, taken 28 days after the second AZD1222 dose. This receptor was obtained from an adult who received the AZD1222 COVID-19 vaccine. CDR3 coding DNA: TGTGCCAGCAGTTTAAGGGATCAGCCCCAGCATTTT. Translation gives CASSLRDQPQHF.